Listed here are 32 T cell receptor beta chains from one sample, sequenced in a study of cytomegalovirus exposure and HLA in healthy donors. Primers included in the PCR were 60 Vbeta and 13 Jbeta primers. TCRdb keeps only in-frame clones here, not all; method: immunoSEQ multiplex PCR. This repertoire comprises tens of thousands of clones; its ten largest clones make up roughly 4%. The sample comprised PBMCs. The receptor source for this set is a male donor in good health and CMV-seronegative.

The chain joins TRBV18 to TRBJ1-5; 7 nucleotides line up with TRBD1. This CDR3 has 13 residues. Germline V lookup: CDR1 KGHSH, CDR2 LQKENI. V gave up 6 bases and J gave up 1 base; unmatched junction bases: 0. For the CDR3, the DNA is TGTGCCAGCTCGACAGGGAGCAATCAGCCCCAGCATTTT. It encodes CASSTGSNQPQHF.

The rearrangement joins TRBV18 to TRBJ2-7; possible D gene TRBD2, 5 bases. CDR1 KGHSH and CDR2 LQKENI come from the germline V gene. This CDR3 is built from 14 residues. Trimming removed 3 bases from V and 3 bases from J, with 12 bases in between. As DNA, the CDR3 is TGTGCCAGCTCACCCTATGACGGGGTCTACGAGCAGTACTTC. Translated, it gives CASSPYDGVYEQYF.

J is TRBJ2-5 and V is TRBV5-8; 9 nucleotides agree with TRBD1. The CDR3 is 16 amino acids. The ends lost 6 bases at V and 5 bases at J; junction bases unmatched: 14. Germline V CDR1 and CDR2: SGHTS, YDEGEE. The CDR3 is CASTLAGTGRGETQYF. The CDR3 coding sequence is TGTGCCAGCACCCTGGCCGGGACAGGGAGGGGGGAGACCCAGTACTTC.

The gene calls are TRBV7-2 and TRBJ2-5, with 10 bases lining up with TRBD2. CDR3 size: 16 residues. CDR1 SGHTA and CDR2 FQGNSA come from the germline V gene. The trim removed 1 base at V and 5 bases at J, leaving 7 bases unmatched. In DNA, the CDR3 is TGTGCCAGCAGCTTAGGGTATCCGGGACTAGCGGAGACCCAGTACTTC. Amino acids: CASSLGYPGLAETQYF.

V usage is TRBV30 and J usage is TRBJ1-5, with 8 bases fitting TRBD1. The CDR3 is made up of 13 amino acids. The germline gives CDR1 GTSNPN, CDR2 SVGIG (reference sequence). The junction had 3 bases not matched to a gene; V was cut back by 2 bases and J by 6 bases. The DNA of the CDR3 is TGTGCCTGGAGTCAGGGGGCAGGTCAGCCCCAGCATTTT. Amino acid sequence: CAWSQGAGQPQHF.

The chain joins TRBV6-1 to TRBJ1-1, with TRBD1 as a possible D gene (5 bases). The CDR3 has 15 amino acids. Germline lookup yields CDR1 MNHNS and CDR2 SASEGT. Trimming removed 3 bases at V and 3 bases at J, with 14 bases between. The CDR3, as DNA: TGTGCCAGCAGTGACACAGGAAAGGGCCACACTGAAGCTTTCTTT. This sequence encodes CASSDTGKGHTEAFF.

This chain uses TRBV5-4 with TRBJ2-7; D is perhaps TRBD1 (6 bases). The CDR3 has 18 residues. Germline-derived CDR1 and CDR2 are SGHNT and YYREEE (reference sequence). V was shortened by 1 base and J by 5 bases, with 25 bases between the two germline ends. The DNA for the CDR3 is TGTGCCAGCAGCTTGTGGGGGATCCCGGGACAACGACCCCACGAGCAGTACTTC. Translating gives CASSLWGIPGQRPHEQYF.

The chain couples TRBV7-8 to TRBJ2-2, with 14 bases matching TRBD2. Per the germline V gene, CDR1 is SGHVS and CDR2 is FQNEAQ. The CDR3 extends over 18 amino acids. The junction had 8 bases not matched to a gene; V was cut back by 7 bases and J by 1 base. Written as DNA, the CDR3 is TGTGCCAGCACCTACGGACTAGCGGGAGGACTGAACACCGGGGAGCTGTTTTTT. As protein: CASTYGLAGGLNTGELFF.

Notes on this clone: A junction end diverges from the germline sequence, so it may reflect a read error. Other DNA sequences in this sample translate to the same CDR3. V is TRBV30 and J is TRBJ1-6; no firm D call. CDR3 length: 15 residues. Per germline, CDR1 GTSNPN and CDR2 SVGIG (reference sequence). DNA for the CDR3: TGTGCAACCACGCGGGAGAGATCCTATAATTCACCCCTACACTTT. Amino acids: CATTRERSYNSPLHF.

This sequence joins TRBV7-2 and TRBJ1-1; D remains unclear. Germline loops: CDR1 SGHTA, CDR2 FQGNSA. Trimming took 5 bases from V and 5 from J, leaving 12 bases between them. The CDR3 is made up of 13 amino acids. CDR3 protein: CASSLRRETEAFF. The CDR3 DNA sequence: TGTGCCAGCAGCCTCCGAAGGGAGACTGAAGCTTTCTTT.

The rearrangement links TRBV6-6 to TRBJ2-3; D gene ambiguous. V was pared by 0 bases and J by 2 bases, with 12 bases between. In germline, CDR1 is MNHNY, CDR2 SVGAGI (reference sequence). This CDR3 has 16 amino acids. The CDR3 coding sequence is TGTGCCAGCAGTTACTCGAGCGTAGTCCCCACAGATACGCAGTATTTT. Amino acid sequence: CASSYSSVVPTDTQYF.

V gene TRBV7-8 combines with J gene TRBJ2-3, with TRBD2 matching 12 bases. V trimming: 3 bases; J trimming: 7 bases; junction bases outside the gene matches: 5. The CDR3 is made up of 15 amino acids. Germline CDR1 and CDR2: SGHVS and FQNEAQ. CDR3 coding DNA: TGTGCCAGCAGCTTGACTAGCGGGAGTGCATATACGCAGTATTTT. Amino acid sequence: CASSLTSGSAYTQYF.

The chain links TRBV29-1 to TRBJ2-7; 8 bases agree with TRBD1. The CDR3 is made up of 13 amino acids. J lost 3 bases, V lost 6 bases, and 7 bases had no gene match. The V gene's germline CDR1 is SQVTM and CDR2 ANQGSEA. CDR3 nucleotide sequence: TGCAGCGTACGGGACAGGCTAAGCTACGAGCAGTACTTC. Protein: CSVRDRLSYEQYF.

V and J are TRBV19 and TRBJ2-7; maybe TRBD1 (6 bases). The V gene lost 4 bases and the J gene lost 3 bases, with 10 bases spanning the gap. Germline-derived CDR1 and CDR2 are LNHDA and SQIVND (reference sequence). This CDR3 has 13 amino acids. CDR3 in amino acids: CASSRDTGYEQYF. The CDR3 bases are TGTGCCAGTAGTAGGGACACCGGCTACGAGCAGTACTTC. The full variable domain, its missing parts supplied by reference TRBV19 and TRBJ2-7, is DGGITQSPKYLFRKEGQNVTLSCEQNLNHDAMYWYRQDPGQGLRLIYYSQIVNDFQKGDIAEGYSVSREKKESFPLTVTSAQKNPTAFYLCASSRDTGYEQYFGPGTRLTVT.

The chain couples TRBV6-5 to TRBJ1-2; D not resolved. Germline values: CDR1 MNHEY, CDR2 SVGAGI. V was clipped by 6 bases and J by 5 bases, with 13 bases between them. The CDR3 spans 13 residues. CDR3 DNA sequence: TGTGCCAGCAGCTTGACATTAATATATGGCTACACCTTC. Its translation is CASSLTLIYGYTF.

Comments on this clone: Sequence at one end of the junction differs from germline and may be a read error. The rearrangement joins TRBV15 to TRBJ2-7; TRBD1 agrees at 9 bases. Germline values: CDR1 LNHNV, CDR2 YYDKDF (reference sequence). The CDR3 extends over 15 amino acids. CDR3 in amino acids: CATSRGQGPSYEQYF. The CDR3 nucleotides read TGTGCCACCAGTAGAGGACAGGGGCCCTCCTACGAGCAGTACTTC.

The chain is built from TRBV29-1 and TRBJ2-5, with D tentatively TRBD2 (5 bases). The germline V and J ends were trimmed by 3 bases and 1 base, with 9 bases remaining between them. The length of the CDR3 is 13 residues. CDR1 SQVTM and CDR2 ANQGSEA come from the germline V gene. In DNA, the CDR3 is TGCAGCGTTGAGAGGGCCCCCCAAGAGACCCAGTACTTC. Amino acid sequence: CSVERAPQETQYF.

The rearrangement links TRBV29-1 to TRBJ1-2; D might be TRBD1 (5 bases). Per germline, CDR1 SQVTM and CDR2 ANQGSEA. V shed 6 bases and J shed 2 bases, with 10 bases lying between them. The CDR3 is 12 amino acids. CDR3 DNA: TGCAGCGTCCTAAAGGGGAACTATGGCTACACCTTC. It yields the protein CSVLKGNYGYTF.

The CDR3 loop reads CASSLKANEQFF. The CDR3 coding sequence is TGTGCCAGCAGTTTAAAAGCGAATGAGCAGTTCTTC. V gene TRBV28 combines with J gene TRBJ2-1, with unresolved D. Deletions cut 2 bases from V and 7 bases from J, with 6 bases between. This CDR3 comprises 12 residues. CDR1 and CDR2 (germline): MDHEN, SYDVKM.

The chain uses TRBV7-2 and TRBJ1-5; 10 bases agree with TRBD1. The V gene end was trimmed by 3 bases and the J gene end by 7 bases; junction bases not matched to a gene: 3. This CDR3 has 14 amino acids. Germline lookup yields CDR1 SGHTA and CDR2 FQGNSA. This CDR3 is CASSFGQGGQPQHF. CDR3 DNA: TGTGCCAGCAGCTTTGGACAGGGGGGCCAGCCCCAGCATTTT.

The gene calls are TRBV11-1 and TRBJ2-5; the D gene is possibly TRBD2 (5 bases). The V and J ends lost 5 bases and 1 base respectively, with 11 bases between them. This CDR3 has 14 residues. Germline V gene lookup returns CDR1 SGHAT and CDR2 FQDESV (reference sequence). CDR3 sequence (DNA): TGTGCCAGCAGCCGGGAAAGTACCCAAGAGACCCAGTACTTC. Encoded protein: CASSRESTQETQYF. The full variable domain, its missing parts supplied by reference TRBV11-1 and TRBJ2-5, is EAEVAQSPRYKITEKSQAVAFWCDPISGHATLYWYRQILGQGPELLVQFQDESVVDDSQLPKDRFSAERLKGVDSTLKIQPAELGDSAMYLCASSRESTQETQYFGPGTRLLVL.

The rearrangement uses TRBV5-1 and TRBJ2-1; the match to TRBD2 covers 13 bases. CDR1 is SGHRS, CDR2 YFSETQ, per germline. The CDR3 extends over 16 amino acids. The ends lost 4 bases at V and 4 bases at J; junction bases unmatched: 5. CDR3 region: CASSARLAGGYNEQFF. As DNA, the CDR3 is TGCGCCAGCAGCGCCCGACTAGCGGGGGGATACAATGAGCAGTTCTTC.

The chain has TRBV5-1 and TRBJ2-2, with D perhaps matching TRBD2 (7 bases). The V end was cut by 2 bases, the J end by 7 bases, with 15 bases between. Germline CDR1 and CDR2: SGHRS and YFSETQ. This CDR3 contains 15 residues. The CDR3 DNA sequence: TGCGCCAGCAGCTTCGGGGGGCCAGGGGTCGGGGAGCTGTTTTTT. This encodes CASSFGGPGVGELFF.

The CDR3 protein is CASRQGQGKTQYF. For the CDR3, the DNA is TGTGCCAGCAGGCAGGGGCAGGGAAAGACCCAGTACTTC. This chain joins TRBV7-2 and TRBJ2-5; perhaps TRBD1 as D (6 bases). V was pared by 6 bases and J by 6 bases, with 14 bases between. CDR1 is SGHTA and CDR2 is FQGNSA in the germline V gene. CDR3 length: 13 amino acids.

The chain joins TRBV29-1 to TRBJ2-2, with D perhaps TRBD1 (6 bases). This CDR3 comprises 13 residues. The germline V and J ends were trimmed by 6 bases and 1 base, with 9 bases remaining between them. Germline lookup yields CDR1 SQVTM and CDR2 ANQGSEA. This chain's CDR3 is CSVGQLNTGELFF. The CDR3, as DNA: TGCAGCGTGGGACAACTGAACACCGGGGAGCTGTTTTTT.

About this clone: Relative to the germline gene, one junction end is altered; a read error may explain this. The rearrangement uses TRBV28 and TRBJ2-7, with 9 bases lining up with TRBD1. This CDR3 is built from 12 residues. Germline CDR1 is MDHEN and CDR2 is SYDVKM. This CDR3 is CTSGTGTYEQYF. CDR3 sequence (DNA): TGCACCTCCGGGACAGGGACCTACGAGCAGTACTTC. Combining the CDR3 with reference TRBV28 and TRBJ2-7 gives the whole variable domain DVKVTQSSRYLVKRTGEKVFLECVQDMDHENMFWYRQDPGLGLRLIYFSYDVKMKEKGDIPEGYSVSREKKERFSLILESASTNQTSMYLCTSGTGTYEQYFGPGTRLTVT.

V and J are TRBV7-9 and TRBJ2-7, with D unclear. This CDR3 is 13 amino acids long. CDR1 is SEHNR and CDR2 is FQNEAQ in the germline V gene (reference sequence). V was clipped by 2 bases and J by 3 bases, with 8 bases between them. CDR3: CASSLYPGYEQYF. In nucleotides, the CDR3 is TGTGCCAGCAGCTTATATCCGGGCTACGAGCAGTACTTC.

The chain has TRBV28 and TRBJ1-6; TRBD1 matches at 8 bases. The V gene's germline CDR1 is MDHEN and CDR2 SYDVKM. The CDR3 contains 14 residues. J gave up 8 bases and V 6 bases, and 6 bases lay outside the gene matches. CDR3: CASRGGQDHSPLHF. The CDR3 nucleotides read TGTGCCAGCAGGGGGGGACAGGATCATTCACCCCTCCACTTT. The whole variable domain, filled in from reference TRBV28 and TRBJ1-6, reads DVKVTQSSRYLVKRTGEKVFLECVQDMDHENMFWYRQDPGLGLRLIYFSYDVKMKEKGDIPEGYSVSREKKERFSLILESASTNQTSMYLCASRGGQDHSPLHFGNGTRLTVT.

The chain uses TRBV9 and TRBJ2-1, with TRBD2 identical over 14 bases. After removal of 6 bases from V and 4 bases from J, the junction contained 9 bases not matched to a gene. The CDR3 extends over 17 amino acids. Per the germline V gene, CDR1 is SGDLS and CDR2 is YYNGEE. The CDR3 loop is CASTQGTSGSGYNEQFF. DNA of the CDR3: TGTGCCAGCACCCAAGGGACTAGCGGGAGCGGATACAATGAGCAGTTCTTC.

V usage is TRBV18 and J usage is TRBJ1-2, with 8 bases fitting TRBD1. The CDR3 totals 15 residues. In germline, CDR1 is KGHSH, CDR2 LQKENI. V lost 4 bases and J lost 1; bases outside the gene matches: 5. The CDR3 reads CASSLLDRVNYGYTF. The CDR3 DNA is TGTGCCAGCTCACTCCTGGACAGGGTTAACTATGGCTACACCTTC.

The V gene is TRBV7-3, the J gene TRBJ2-5; maybe TRBD2 (5 bases). V dropped 1 base and J dropped 1 base, with 7 bases sitting between them. The CDR3 has 14 amino acids. Per germline, CDR1 SGHTA and CDR2 FQGTGA. The chain's CDR3 is CASSLSGSQETQYF. The CDR3 nucleotides are TGTGCCAGCAGCTTAAGCGGGTCCCAAGAGACCCAGTACTTC.

The chain carries TRBV28 and TRBJ2-4, with D possibly TRBD2 on 5 matching bases. This CDR3 has 15 residues. Germline loops: CDR1 MDHEN, CDR2 SYDVKM. The V end lost 4 bases, the J end lost 0 bases, and 10 bases lay between the germline ends. CDR3 DNA sequence: TGTGCCAGCAGTTCAGGAGGATTAGCCAAAAACATTCAGTACTTC. This gives the protein CASSSGGLAKNIQYF. Combining the CDR3 with reference TRBV28 and TRBJ2-4 gives the whole variable domain DVKVTQSSRYLVKRTGEKVFLECVQDMDHENMFWYRQDPGLGLRLIYFSYDVKMKEKGDIPEGYSVSREKKERFSLILESASTNQTSMYLCASSSGGLAKNIQYFGAGTRLSVL.